The next 15 T cell receptor beta chains were all read from a single sample in a study of OX40 agonist ivuxolimab in advanced cancers. The method was immunoSEQ multiplex PCR; TCRdb's version includes in-frame clones alone and lacks a portion of them. This sample has roughly 72,000 clones, with 80% to 90% found just once. This material consisted of CD4+ or CD8+ T cells sorted from blood, taken in a trial of the OX40 agonist ivuxolimab. The source of these receptors is an adult with an advanced solid tumor such as melanoma, head and neck, liver or kidney cancer.

V usage is TRBV12-5 and J usage is TRBJ2-5, with 7 positions matching TRBD1. The CDR3 length is 16 residues. Germline V gene sequence: CDR1 LGHNT, CDR2 FRNRAP. V shed 5 bases, J shed 0 bases, and the junction held 9 bases outside the gene matches. Here the CDR3 reads CASGLGPGTDQETQYF. The CDR3 DNA is TGTGCTAGTGGTCTTGGTCCCGGGACAGACCAAGAGACCCAGTACTTC.

Only a few counts were recorded for this clone. The rearrangement links TRBV2 to TRBJ1-1; D gene ambiguous. CDR1 SNHLY and CDR2 FYNNEI come from the germline V gene. V dropped 4 bases and J dropped 7 bases, with 7 bases sitting between them. The CDR3 sequence is 11 residues long. CDR3 nucleotides: TGTGCCAGCAGTGTAAGGATTGAAGCTTTCTTT. Protein sequence: CASSVRIEAFF.

The chain joins TRBV7-9 to TRBJ1-4, with 7 positions matching TRBD1. J lost 6 bases, V lost 5 bases, and 3 bases had no gene match. This CDR3 contains 13 residues. The V gene's germline CDR1 is SEHNR and CDR2 FQNEAQ (reference sequence). CDR3 coding DNA: TGTGCCAGCAGCCGAGGGGGCTATGAAAAACTGTTTTTT. Encoded protein: CASSRGGYEKLFF. The variable domain in full, completed from reference TRBV7-9 and TRBJ1-4, reads DTGVSQNPRHKITKRGQNVTFRCDPISEHNRLYWYRQTLGQGPEFLTYFQNEAQLEKSRLLSDRFSAERPKGSFSTLEIQRTEQGDSAMYLCASSRGGYEKLFFGSGTQLSVL.

The chain carries TRBV7-3 and TRBJ2-1; 8 bases match TRBD2. Germline values: CDR1 SGHTA, CDR2 FQGTGA. V shed 5 bases, J shed 0 bases, and the junction held 6 bases outside the gene matches. There are 16 residues in the CDR3. The CDR3 nucleotides are TGTGCCAGCAGCCGAGCGGGAGCTGTCTCCTACAATGAGCAGTTCTTC. Translation gives CASSRAGAVSYNEQFF.

This rearrangement joins TRBV19 to TRBJ1-3, with D unclear. From germline, CDR1 is LNHDA and CDR2 SQIVND (reference sequence). The V end was cut by 3 bases, the J end by 0 bases, with 9 bases between. This CDR3 contains 15 residues. CDR3: CASSIYRSSGNTIYF. CDR3 in DNA: TGTGCCAGTAGTATTTATCGGAGCTCTGGAAACACCATATATTTT.

The J gene is TRBJ1-5, the V gene TRBV7-3; D may be TRBD1 (5 bases). The V gene lost 4 bases and the J gene lost 1 base, with 17 bases spanning the gap. This CDR3 contains 17 residues. The germline V gene has CDR1 SGHTA and CDR2 FQGTGA. The CDR3 DNA reads as TGTGCCAGCAGCTCCGCCGCGGGGGGATCGAGCAATCAGCCCCAGCATTTT. This encodes CASSSAAGGSSNQPQHF. The whole variable domain, remainder taken from reference TRBV7-3 and TRBJ1-5, is GAGVSQTPSNKVTEKGKYVELRCDPISGHTALYWYRQSLGQGPEFLIYFQGTGAADDSGLPNDRFFAVRPEGSVSTLKIQRTERGDSAVYLCASSSAAGGSSNQPQHFGDGTRLSIL.

The chain links TRBV7-2 to TRBJ1-5; D not resolved. Trimming took 1 base from V and 2 from J, leaving 9 bases between them. The CDR3 runs to 15 residues. The germline CDR1 and CDR2 sequences are SGHTA and FQGNSA. CDR3 region: CASSLEPGRNQPQHF. CDR3 DNA: TGTGCCAGCAGCTTAGAACCAGGCCGCAATCAGCCCCAGCATTTT.

This clone was seen only once. The chain links TRBV2 to TRBJ1-4; the match to TRBD1 covers 10 bases. The CDR3 extends over 15 amino acids. Germline V lookup: CDR1 SNHLY, CDR2 FYNNEI. The V segment lost 5 bases and the J segment 8 bases; nucleotides outside the gene matches: 8. CDR3 region: CASSSRTGGGEKLFF. As DNA, the CDR3 is TGTGCCAGCAGTTCTCGGACAGGGGGTGGGGAAAAACTGTTTTTT.

The CDR3 is CSADSYNEQFF. CDR3 DNA sequence: TGCAGCGCTGATAGTTACAATGAGCAGTTCTTC. This chain links TRBV29-1 with TRBJ2-1; D remains ambiguous. From germline, CDR1 is SQVTM and CDR2 ANQGSEA. The CDR3 runs 11 residues. The V and J ends lost 7 bases and 4 bases respectively, with 8 bases between them.

The CDR3 nucleotides read TGTGCCAGCAGCCCCCAGCTTTCTACAACTAATGAAAAACTGTTTTTT. It codes for CASSPQLSTTNEKLFF. The rearrangement joins TRBV9 to TRBJ1-4, with unresolved D. Trimming removed 4 bases from V and 0 bases from J, with 13 bases in between. The CDR3 sequence is 16 residues long. CDR1 and CDR2 (germline): SGDLS, YYNGEE.

As for this clone: Other DNA sequences of this sample code for an identical CDR3. The chain employs TRBV5-1 and TRBJ1-4; 8 bases map to TRBD1. The CDR3 length is 14 residues. Germline CDR1 and CDR2: SGHRS and YFSETQ. V dropped 0 bases and J dropped 5; count of bases not matched to a gene: 0. CDR3 residues: CASSLGQGNEKLFF. DNA of the CDR3: TGCGCCAGCAGCTTGGGACAGGGGAATGAAAAACTGTTTTTT.

The gene calls are TRBV7-6 and TRBJ2-3; D remains ambiguous. CDR1 is SGHVS and CDR2 is FNYEAQ in the germline V gene. The CDR3 spans 14 residues. V was clipped by 1 base and J by 2 bases, with 7 bases between them. The DNA of the CDR3 is TGTGCCAGCAGCTTAGAGTCTGTCACAGATACGCAGTATTTT. Its protein is CASSLESVTDTQYF.

The chain employs TRBV5-1 and TRBJ2-3, with 7 bases fitting TRBD1. CDR1 is SGHRS, CDR2 YFSETQ, per germline. This CDR3 is 15 amino acids long. V dropped 4 bases and J dropped 2; count of bases not matched to a gene: 7. The chain's CDR3 is CASSPDRFNTDTQYF. CDR3 sequence (DNA): TGCGCCAGCAGCCCGGACAGGTTTAACACAGATACGCAGTATTTT.

The chain couples TRBV4-2 to TRBJ1-4, with D uncertain. The V gene's germline CDR1 is LGHNA and CDR2 YNFKEQ. V was cut by 0 bases and J by 0 bases, with 14 bases left in between. This CDR3 comprises 18 residues. Here the CDR3 reads CASSQEPQILATNEKLFF. DNA for the CDR3: TGTGCCAGCAGCCAAGAACCACAGATCCTGGCAACTAATGAAAAACTGTTTTTT.

The CDR3 DNA follows: TGTGCCAGCCGGGGACAGGGGGCGAGTGAAGAGACCCAGTACTTC. It yields the protein CASRGQGASEETQYF. The V gene is TRBV2, the J gene TRBJ2-5; 12 nucleotides line up with TRBD1. The CDR3 is 15 amino acids. The ends lost 8 bases at V and 3 bases at J; junction bases unmatched: 7. The germline CDR1 and CDR2 sequences are SNHLY and FYNNEI.